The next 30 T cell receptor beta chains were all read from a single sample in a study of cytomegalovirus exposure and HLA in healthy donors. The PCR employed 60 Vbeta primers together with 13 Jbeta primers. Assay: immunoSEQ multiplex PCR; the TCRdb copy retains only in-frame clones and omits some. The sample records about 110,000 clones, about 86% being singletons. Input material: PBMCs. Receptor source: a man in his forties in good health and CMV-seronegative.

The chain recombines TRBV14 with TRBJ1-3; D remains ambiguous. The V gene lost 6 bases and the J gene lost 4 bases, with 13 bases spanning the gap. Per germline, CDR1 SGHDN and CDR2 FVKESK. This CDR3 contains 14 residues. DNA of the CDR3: TGTGCCAGCAGATCCGCGGGAGCGGGAAACACCATATATTTT. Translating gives CASRSAGAGNTIYF.

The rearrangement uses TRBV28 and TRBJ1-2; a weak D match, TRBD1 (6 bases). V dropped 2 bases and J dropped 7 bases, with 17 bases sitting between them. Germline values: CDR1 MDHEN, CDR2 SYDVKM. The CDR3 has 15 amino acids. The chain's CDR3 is CASSLGVQGGVGYTF. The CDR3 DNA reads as TGTGCCAGCAGTTTAGGTGTACAGGGCGGAGTTGGCTACACCTTC.

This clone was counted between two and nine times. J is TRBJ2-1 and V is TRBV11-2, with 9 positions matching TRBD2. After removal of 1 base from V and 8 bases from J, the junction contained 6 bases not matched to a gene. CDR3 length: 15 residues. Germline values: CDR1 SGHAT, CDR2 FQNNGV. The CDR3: CASSLGSGGTHEQFF. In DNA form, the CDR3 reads TGTGCCAGCAGCTTAGGAAGCGGGGGGACCCATGAGCAGTTCTTC.

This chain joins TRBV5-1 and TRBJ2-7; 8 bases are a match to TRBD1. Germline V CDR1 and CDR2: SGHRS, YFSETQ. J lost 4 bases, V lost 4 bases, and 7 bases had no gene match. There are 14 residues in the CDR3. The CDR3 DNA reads TGCGCCAGCAGCACCGGACAGGGAAATTACGAGCAGTACTTC. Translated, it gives CASSTGQGNYEQYF.

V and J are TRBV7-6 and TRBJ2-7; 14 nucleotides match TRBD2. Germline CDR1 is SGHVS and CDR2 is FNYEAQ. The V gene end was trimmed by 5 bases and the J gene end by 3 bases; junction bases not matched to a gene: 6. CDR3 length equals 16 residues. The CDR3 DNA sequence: TGTGCCAGCAGCCTGGGGACTAGCGGGGGAATCTACGAGCAGTACTTC. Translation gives CASSLGTSGGIYEQYF.

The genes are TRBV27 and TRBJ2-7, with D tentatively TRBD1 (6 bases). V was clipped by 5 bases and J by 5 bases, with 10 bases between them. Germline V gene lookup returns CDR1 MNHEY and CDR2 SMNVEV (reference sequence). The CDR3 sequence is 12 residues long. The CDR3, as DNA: TGTGCCAGCAGTGGAAGGGGGAACGAGCAGTACTTC. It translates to CASSGRGNEQYF.

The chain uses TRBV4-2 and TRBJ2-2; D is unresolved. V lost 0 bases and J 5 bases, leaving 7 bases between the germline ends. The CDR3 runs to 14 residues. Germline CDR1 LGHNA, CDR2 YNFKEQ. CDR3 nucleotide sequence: TGTGCCAGCAGCCAAGATGAGGCGACCGGGGAGCTGTTTTTT. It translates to CASSQDEATGELFF.

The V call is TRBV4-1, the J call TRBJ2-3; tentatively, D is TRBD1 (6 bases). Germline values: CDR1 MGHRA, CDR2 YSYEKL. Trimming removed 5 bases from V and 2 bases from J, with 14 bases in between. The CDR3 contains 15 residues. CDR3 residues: CASSSTGIHTDTQYF. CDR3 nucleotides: TGCGCCAGCAGCTCAACAGGGATTCACACAGATACGCAGTATTTT.

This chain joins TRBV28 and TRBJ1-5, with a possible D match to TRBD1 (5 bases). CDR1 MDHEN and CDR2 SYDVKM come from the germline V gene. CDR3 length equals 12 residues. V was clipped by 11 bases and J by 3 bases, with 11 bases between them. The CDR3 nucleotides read TGTGCCTCCGAGGACAACAATCAGCCCCAGCATTTT. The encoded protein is CASEDNNQPQHF.

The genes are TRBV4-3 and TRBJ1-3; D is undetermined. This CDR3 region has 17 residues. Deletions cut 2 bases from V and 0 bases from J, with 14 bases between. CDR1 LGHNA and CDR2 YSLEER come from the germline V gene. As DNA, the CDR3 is TGCGCCAGCAGCCAATTTGTAACTGCCAACTCTGGAAACACCATATATTTT. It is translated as CASSQFVTANSGNTIYF.

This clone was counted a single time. The CDR3 nucleotides read TGCAGCACCCTCTCCGGGGTTAACACTGAAGCTTTCTTT. Translated: CSTLSGVNTEAFF. V is TRBV29-1 and J is TRBJ1-1; no clear D gene. The CDR3 totals 13 residues. From germline, CDR1 is SQVTM and CDR2 ANQGSEA. Between the trimmed V and J ends, which lost 8 bases and 2 bases, there was a span of 15 bases.

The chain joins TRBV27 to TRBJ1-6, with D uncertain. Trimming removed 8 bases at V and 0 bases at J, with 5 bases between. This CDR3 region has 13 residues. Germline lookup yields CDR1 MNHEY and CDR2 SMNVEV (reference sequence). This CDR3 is CASRSSYNSPLHF. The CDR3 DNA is TGTGCCAGCCGTAGCTCCTATAATTCACCCCTCCACTTT.

CDR3: CASSFQGSWGNTEAFF. The CDR3 DNA is TGCGCCAGCAGCTTCCAGGGGAGTTGGGGGAACACTGAAGCTTTCTTT. The chain joins TRBV5-1 to TRBJ1-1, with D possibly matching TRBD1 (6 bases). Germline-derived CDR1 and CDR2 are SGHRS and YFSETQ. The CDR3 has 16 residues. V lost 2 bases, J lost 1 base, and 15 bases lay in between.

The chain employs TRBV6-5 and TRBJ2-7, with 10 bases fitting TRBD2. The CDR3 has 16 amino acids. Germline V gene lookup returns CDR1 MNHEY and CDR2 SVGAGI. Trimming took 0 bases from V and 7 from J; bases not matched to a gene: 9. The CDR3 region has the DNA TGTGCCAGCAGTTACTCCAGAGCGGGGGGGCCTCGTGAGCAGTACTTC. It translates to CASSYSRAGGPREQYF.

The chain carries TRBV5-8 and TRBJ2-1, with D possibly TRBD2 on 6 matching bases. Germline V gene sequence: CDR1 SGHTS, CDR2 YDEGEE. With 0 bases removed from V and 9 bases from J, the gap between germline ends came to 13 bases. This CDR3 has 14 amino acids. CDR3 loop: CASSLVAVGGEQFF. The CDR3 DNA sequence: TGTGCCAGCAGCTTGGTAGCTGTGGGAGGTGAGCAGTTCTTC.

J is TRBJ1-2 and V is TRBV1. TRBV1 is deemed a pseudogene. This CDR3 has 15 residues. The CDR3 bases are TGCACCAGCAGCCAAGATAGCCAAGGATCGCGGGGCTACACCTTC. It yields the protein CTSSQDSQGSRGYTF.

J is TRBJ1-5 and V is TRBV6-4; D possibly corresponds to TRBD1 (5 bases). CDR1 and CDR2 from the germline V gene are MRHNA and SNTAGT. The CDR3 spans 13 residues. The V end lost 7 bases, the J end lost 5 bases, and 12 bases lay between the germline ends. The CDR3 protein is CASIRQKHQPQHF. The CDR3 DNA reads TGTGCCAGCATCCGACAGAAACATCAGCCCCAGCATTTT.

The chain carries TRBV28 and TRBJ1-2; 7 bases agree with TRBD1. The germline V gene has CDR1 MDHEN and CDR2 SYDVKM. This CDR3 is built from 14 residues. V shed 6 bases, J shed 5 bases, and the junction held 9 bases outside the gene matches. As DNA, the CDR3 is TGTGCCAGCAGGCCAGGGGGAGATACGTATGGCTACACCTTC. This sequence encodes CASRPGGDTYGYTF.

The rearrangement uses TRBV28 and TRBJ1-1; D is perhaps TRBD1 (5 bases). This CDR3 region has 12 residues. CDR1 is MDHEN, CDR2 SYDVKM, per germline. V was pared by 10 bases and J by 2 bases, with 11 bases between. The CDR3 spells CANLTANTEAFF. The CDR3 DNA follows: TGTGCCAACCTGACAGCCAACACTGAAGCTTTCTTT.

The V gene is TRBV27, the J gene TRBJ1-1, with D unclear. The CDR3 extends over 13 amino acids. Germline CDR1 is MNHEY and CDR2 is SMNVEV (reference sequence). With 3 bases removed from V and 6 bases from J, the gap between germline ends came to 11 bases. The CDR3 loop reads CASSLVRDAEAFF. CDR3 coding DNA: TGTGCCAGCAGTTTGGTGCGGGATGCTGAAGCTTTCTTT.

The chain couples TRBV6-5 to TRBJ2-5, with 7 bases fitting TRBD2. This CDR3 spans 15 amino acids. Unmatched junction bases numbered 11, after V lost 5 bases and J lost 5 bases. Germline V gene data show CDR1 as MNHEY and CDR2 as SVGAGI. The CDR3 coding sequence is TGTGCCAGCAGTCCTTCGGCCGGGGGGAGGGAGACCCAGTACTTC. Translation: CASSPSAGGRETQYF.

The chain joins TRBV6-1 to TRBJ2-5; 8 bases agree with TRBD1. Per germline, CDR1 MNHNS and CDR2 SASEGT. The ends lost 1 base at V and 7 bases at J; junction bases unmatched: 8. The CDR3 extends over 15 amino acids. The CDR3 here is CASSEVGTGVWTQYF. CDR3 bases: TGTGCCAGCAGTGAAGTGGGGACAGGTGTGTGGACCCAGTACTTC.

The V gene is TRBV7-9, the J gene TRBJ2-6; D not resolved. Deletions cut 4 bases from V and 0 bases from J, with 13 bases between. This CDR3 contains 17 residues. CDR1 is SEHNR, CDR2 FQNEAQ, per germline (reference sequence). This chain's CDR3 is CASSSRRPSSGANVLTF. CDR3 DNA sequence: TGTGCCAGCAGCTCCCGGCGGCCGAGCTCTGGGGCCAACGTCCTGACTTTC. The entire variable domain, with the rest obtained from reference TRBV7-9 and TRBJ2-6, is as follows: DTGVSQNPRHKITKRGQNVTFRCDPISEHNRLYWYRQTLGQGPEFLTYFQNEAQLEKSRLLSDRFSAERPKGSFSTLEIQRTEQGDSAMYLCASSSRRPSSGANVLTFGAGSRLTVL.

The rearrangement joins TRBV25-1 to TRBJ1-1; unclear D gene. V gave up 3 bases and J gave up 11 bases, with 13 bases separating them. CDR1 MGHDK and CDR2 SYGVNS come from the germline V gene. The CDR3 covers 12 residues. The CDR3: CASSDAGGRAFF. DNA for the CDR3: TGTGCCAGCAGTGATGCTGGAGGACGGGCTTTCTTT.

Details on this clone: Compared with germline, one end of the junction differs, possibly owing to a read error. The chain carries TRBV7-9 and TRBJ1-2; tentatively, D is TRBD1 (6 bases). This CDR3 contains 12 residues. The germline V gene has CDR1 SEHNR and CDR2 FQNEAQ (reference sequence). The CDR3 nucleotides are TGTTCCAGCAGCATCAACAGGGTGAGCTACACCTTC. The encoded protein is CSSSINRVSYTF.

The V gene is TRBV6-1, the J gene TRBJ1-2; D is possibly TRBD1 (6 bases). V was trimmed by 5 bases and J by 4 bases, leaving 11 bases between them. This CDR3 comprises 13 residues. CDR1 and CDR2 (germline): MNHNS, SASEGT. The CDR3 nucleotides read TGTGCCAGCAGTTCCGGGACACCCTATGGCTACACCTTC. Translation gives CASSSGTPYGYTF.

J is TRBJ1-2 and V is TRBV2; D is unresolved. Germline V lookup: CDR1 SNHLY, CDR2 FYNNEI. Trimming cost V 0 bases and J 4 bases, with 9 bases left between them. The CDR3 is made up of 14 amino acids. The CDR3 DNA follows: TGTGCCAGCAGTGAAGCACCAGGCCGCTATGGCTACACCTTC. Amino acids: CASSEAPGRYGYTF.

The CDR3, as DNA: TGTGCCAGCAGTAGGAGGGGGCAATCTGAAAAACTGTTTTTT. Amino acids: CASSRRGQSEKLFF. The chain carries TRBV2 and TRBJ1-4; 7 nucleotides match TRBD1. The CDR3 spans 14 residues. V lost 5 bases and J lost 7; bases outside the gene matches: 7. The germline V gene has CDR1 SNHLY and CDR2 FYNNEI. Full variable domain (rest looked up from reference TRBV2 and TRBJ1-4): EPEVTQTPSHQVTQMGQEVILRCVPISNHLYFYWYRQILGQKVEFLVSFYNNEISEKSEIFDDQFSVERPDGSNFTLKIRSTKLEDSAMYFCASSRRGQSEKLFFGSGTQLSVL.

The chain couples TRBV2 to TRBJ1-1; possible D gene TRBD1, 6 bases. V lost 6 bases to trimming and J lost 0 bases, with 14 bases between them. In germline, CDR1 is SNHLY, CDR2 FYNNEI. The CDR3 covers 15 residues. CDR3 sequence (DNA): TGTGCCAGCAGCGCAGGACAGACCATGAACACTGAAGCTTTCTTT. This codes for CASSAGQTMNTEAFF.

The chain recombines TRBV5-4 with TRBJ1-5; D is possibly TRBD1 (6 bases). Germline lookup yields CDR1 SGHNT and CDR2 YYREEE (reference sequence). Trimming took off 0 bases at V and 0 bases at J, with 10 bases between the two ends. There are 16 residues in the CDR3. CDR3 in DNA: TGTGCCAGCAGCTTGGGGGGGCGTCATAGCAATCAGCCCCAGCATTTT. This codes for CASSLGGRHSNQPQHF.